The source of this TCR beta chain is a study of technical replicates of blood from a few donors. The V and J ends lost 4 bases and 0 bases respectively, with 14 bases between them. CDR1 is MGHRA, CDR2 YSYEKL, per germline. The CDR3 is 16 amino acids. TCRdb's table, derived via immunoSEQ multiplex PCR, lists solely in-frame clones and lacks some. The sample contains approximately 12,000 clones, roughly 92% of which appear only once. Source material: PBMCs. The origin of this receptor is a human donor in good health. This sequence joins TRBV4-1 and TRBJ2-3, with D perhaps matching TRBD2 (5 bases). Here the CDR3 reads CASSPGIAVSTDTQYF. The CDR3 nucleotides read TGCGCCAGCAGCCCCGGGATAGCCGTTAGCACAGATACGCAGTATTTT.